The next 28 T cell receptor beta chains were all read from a single sample in a study of blood T cell repertoires in COVID-19. Some clones are missing from TCRdb's copy, which holds only in-frame ones; the method was immunoSEQ multiplex PCR. The profile shows more than 40,000 clones, 90% of them singletons. Sequenced material: peripheral blood. The receptors stem from a man aged 65-85 years with acute or convalescent COVID-19.

V and J are TRBV2 and TRBJ1-2, with D hard to call. The V and J ends lost 7 bases and 8 bases respectively, with 17 bases between them. Germline CDR1 reads SNHLY; CDR2 reads FYNNEI. The CDR3 spans 13 residues. As DNA, the CDR3 is TGTGCCAGCACCGATCCTGTCTCGGGAGGCTACACCTTC. It encodes CASTDPVSGGYTF. Supplemented by reference TRBV2 and TRBJ1-2, the full variable domain reads EPEVTQTPSHQVTQMGQEVILRCVPISNHLYFYWYRQILGQKVEFLVSFYNNEISEKSEIFDDQFSVERPDGSNFTLKIRSTKLEDSAMYFCASTDPVSGGYTFGSGTRLTVV.

The chain joins TRBV5-5 to TRBJ2-5; D may be TRBD1 (7 bases). The CDR3 loop spans 13 amino acids. The ends were cut back, 7 bases at V and 3 bases at J, with 13 bases in the middle. Looked up from germline, CDR1 is SGHKS and CDR2 is YYEKEE (reference sequence). As DNA, the CDR3 is TGTGCCAGCGGGGGGACAGCAAAAGAGACCCAGTACTTC. This gives the protein CASGGTAKETQYF.

V and J are TRBV30 and TRBJ2-1; 10 positions match TRBD2. The germline V gene encodes CDR1 GTSNPN and CDR2 SVGIG (reference sequence). Germline trimming cut 6 bases from V and 8 bases from J; bases unmatched to any gene: 10. The CDR3 contains 14 residues. The CDR3 DNA sequence: TGTGCCTGTCTCGCAGCGGGGGGGCCGGATGAGCAGTTCTTC. Its protein is CACLAAGGPDEQFF.

The chain combines TRBV2 with TRBJ2-2; the D gene is possibly TRBD2 (5 bases). The V and J ends lost 8 bases and 1 base respectively, with 17 bases between them. Germline CDR1 reads SNHLY; CDR2 reads FYNNEI. CDR3 size: 16 residues. For the CDR3, the DNA is TGTGCCAGCCAACGTTCCCGGAGGCGGAACACCGGGGAGCTGTTTTTT. Encoded protein: CASQRSRRRNTGELFF.

The chain links TRBV24-1 to TRBJ1-2, with 8 bases fitting TRBD1. The germline V gene has CDR1 KGHDR and CDR2 SFDVKD. Unmatched junction bases numbered 9, after V lost 7 bases and J lost 0 bases. The CDR3 runs to 16 residues. The CDR3 DNA is TGTGCCACCAGCGTAGATGGGACAGGAACTAACTATGGCTACACCTTC. It codes for CATSVDGTGTNYGYTF.

The rearrangement uses TRBV7-8 and TRBJ1-1; 7 bases agree with TRBD1. Unmatched junction bases numbered 6, after V lost 3 bases and J lost 8 bases. Germline V CDR1 and CDR2: SGHVS, FQNEAQ. The CDR3 sequence is 13 residues long. The CDR3 nucleotides read TGTGCCAGCAGCTTTTTCGAGGGGGCCGAAGCTTTCTTT. Translating gives CASSFFEGAEAFF.

The chain uses TRBV25-1 and TRBJ1-3; TRBD1 might be the D (6 bases). Trimming pared 4 bases from V and 2 bases from J, leaving 12 bases between. The CDR3 runs 15 residues. The germline CDR1 and CDR2 sequences are MGHDK and SYGVNS. CDR3 region: CASSAYTGPGNTIYF. CDR3 in DNA: TGTGCCAGCAGTGCCTATACAGGGCCTGGAAACACCATATATTTT. The full variable domain, with the rest looked up from reference TRBV25-1 and TRBJ1-3, is EADIYQTPRYLVIGTGKKITLECSQTMGHDKMYWYQQDPGMELHLIHYSYGVNSTEKGDLSSESTVSRIRTEHFPLTLESARPSHTSQYLCASSAYTGPGNTIYFGEGSWLTVV.

The rearrangement joins TRBV18 to TRBJ1-5, with 10 bases matching TRBD1. This CDR3 spans 15 amino acids. V trimming: 4 bases; J trimming: 2 bases; junction bases outside the gene matches: 2. Germline V lookup: CDR1 KGHSH, CDR2 LQKENI. The CDR3 sequence: CASSRGTGGNQPQHF. CDR3 in DNA: TGTGCCAGCTCACGGGGGACAGGGGGCAATCAGCCCCAGCATTTT.

The rearrangement links TRBV19 to TRBJ1-5, with TRBD1 as a possible D gene (6 bases). CDR1 and CDR2 from the germline V gene are LNHDA and SQIVND (reference sequence). CDR3 length equals 15 residues. Trimming shortened V by 5 bases and J by 2 bases, and 13 bases separated the two germline ends. This chain's CDR3 is CASSLQGRGNQPQHF. CDR3 DNA: TGTGCCAGTAGTCTACAGGGACGGGGCAATCAGCCCCAGCATTTT.

V is TRBV19 and J is TRBJ2-7; possible D gene TRBD2, 6 bases. Deletions cut 1 base from V and 0 bases from J, with 10 bases between. From germline, CDR1 is LNHDA and CDR2 SQIVND (reference sequence). The CDR3 contains 15 residues. CDR3 loop: CASSIGGSGSYEQYF. The CDR3 DNA is TGTGCCAGTAGTATAGGGGGTAGCGGCTCCTACGAGCAGTACTTC.

V and J are TRBV27 and TRBJ2-7; D remains unclear. The CDR3 is made up of 12 amino acids. Trimming left V 3 bases short and J 4 bases short, with 7 bases between. CDR1 is MNHEY, CDR2 SMNVEV, per germline (reference sequence). CDR3 amino acids: CASSFPGYEQYF. The CDR3 region has the DNA TGTGCCAGCAGTTTCCCAGGTTACGAGCAGTACTTC.

This rearrangement joins TRBV15 to TRBJ2-3; the D gene is possibly TRBD1 (6 bases). The CDR3 loop spans 15 amino acids. The ends were cut back, 5 bases at V and 0 bases at J, with 12 bases in the middle. Germline-derived CDR1 and CDR2 are LNHNV and YYDKDF (reference sequence). In nucleotides, the CDR3 is TGTGCCACCAGCCAAGGGACAACTAGCACAGATACGCAGTATTTT. Protein sequence: CATSQGTTSTDTQYF.

The chain joins TRBV28 to TRBJ2-5; TRBD1 agrees at 12 bases. V was pared by 3 bases and J by 5 bases, with 4 bases of the junction left unmatched. Germline loops: CDR1 MDHEN, CDR2 SYDVKM. The CDR3 length is 15 residues. CDR3 loop: CASSFGDRGLETQYF. CDR3 coding DNA: TGTGCCAGCAGTTTTGGGGACAGGGGGCTGGAGACCCAGTACTTC.

This chain connects TRBV7-7 to TRBJ2-5, with D possibly matching TRBD2 (6 bases). Germline assignment: CDR1 SSHAT and CDR2 FNYEAQ (reference sequence). The CDR3 spans 15 residues. V lost 2 bases and J lost 5, with 15 bases in between. CDR3 sequence reads: CASSLRRDPGETQYF. The CDR3 nucleotides are TGTGCCAGCAGCTTAAGGAGGGATCCCGGGGAGACCCAGTACTTC. Full variable domain (remainder filled in from reference TRBV7-7 and TRBJ2-5): GAGVSQSPRYKVTKRGQDVTLRCDPISSHATLYWYQQALGQGPEFLTYFNYEAQPDKSGLPSDRFSAERPEGSISTLTIQRTEQRDSAMYRCASSLRRDPGETQYFGPGTRLLVL.

The V gene is TRBV7-6, the J gene TRBJ1-2; the D is unclear. V was shortened by 5 bases and J by 3 bases, with 19 bases between the two germline ends. The CDR3 extends over 16 amino acids. Germline CDR1 reads SGHVS; CDR2 reads FNYEAQ. CDR3 in amino acids: CASSPSARELYYGYTF. CDR3 DNA: TGTGCCAGCAGCCCGAGCGCGAGGGAACTATACTATGGCTACACCTTC.

V usage is TRBV2 and J usage is TRBJ2-1; 9 positions agree with TRBD1. V lost 0 bases and J lost 5; bases outside the gene matches: 5. This CDR3 is 16 amino acids long. Germline-derived CDR1 and CDR2 are SNHLY and FYNNEI. The CDR3 DNA reads TGTGCCAGCAGTGAAGCGCGGGGGACAGGGAACAATGAGCAGTTCTTC. Its protein product is CASSEARGTGNNEQFF.

V and J are TRBV28 and TRBJ2-5; TRBD2 might be the D (7 bases). The V gene lost 1 base and the J gene lost 5 bases, with 14 bases spanning the gap. This CDR3 is built from 15 residues. CDR1 and CDR2 from the germline V gene are MDHEN and SYDVKM. The CDR3 bases are TGTGCCAGCAGTTTATTAGGGGGGGGGCTGGAGACCCAGTACTTC. Translation gives CASSLLGGGLETQYF.

The chain uses TRBV3-1 (or the pseudogene TRBV3-2) and TRBJ2-2, with 8 positions matching TRBD2. After removal of 0 bases from V and 0 bases from J, the junction contained 3 bases not matched to a gene. Germline assignment: CDR1 LGHDT and CDR2 YNNKEL (reference sequence). The CDR3 runs to 17 residues. CDR3 in amino acids: CASSQDRGGPNTGELFF. The CDR3 nucleotides are TGTGCCAGCAGCCAAGACCGGGGGGGCCCGAACACCGGGGAGCTGTTTTTT.

The J gene is TRBJ2-3, the V gene TRBV9; D remains ambiguous. The germline V gene has CDR1 SGDLS and CDR2 YYNGEE. Deletions cut 0 bases from V and 2 bases from J, with 7 bases between. The CDR3 totals 14 residues. DNA of the CDR3: TGTGCCAGCAGCGTAGGTGGGCCCACAGATACGCAGTATTTT. Protein sequence: CASSVGGPTDTQYF.

The chain is built from TRBV6-4 and TRBJ2-7; 15 nucleotides align to TRBD2. V gave up 7 bases and J gave up 6 bases; unmatched junction bases: 13. The germline V gene encodes CDR1 MRHNA and CDR2 SNTAGT. This CDR3 comprises 17 residues. The CDR3 loop is CASTAWTSGGAVTEQYF. The CDR3 DNA follows: TGTGCCAGCACCGCTTGGACTAGCGGGGGGGCGGTGACCGAGCAGTACTTC.

V gene TRBV25-1 combines with J gene TRBJ2-7; perhaps TRBD2 as D (6 bases). Germline values: CDR1 MGHDK, CDR2 SYGVNS. Trimming cost V 6 bases and J 2 bases, with 11 bases left between them. This CDR3 region has 13 residues. The CDR3 sequence is CASSSGLPYEQYF. DNA of the CDR3: TGTGCCAGCAGCTCGGGACTGCCCTACGAGCAGTACTTC.

The chain links TRBV7-3 to TRBJ1-2; 8 bases match TRBD1. The CDR3 runs to 14 residues. Trimming removed 1 base from V and 6 bases from J; junction bases left unmatched: 4. Germline V CDR1 and CDR2: SGHTA, FQGTGA. The CDR3 bases are TGTGCCAGCAGCTTAATGACAGGGGTGGATGGCTACACCTTC. Protein: CASSLMTGVDGYTF.

This chain's CDR3 is CASSPLLAGGFDTQYF. The CDR3 DNA reads TGTGCCAGCAGCCCACTTCTAGCGGGGGGGTTTGATACGCAGTATTTT. This rearrangement joins TRBV9 to TRBJ2-3; 12 bases fit TRBD2. Germline-derived CDR1 and CDR2 are SGDLS and YYNGEE. J was trimmed by 6 bases and V by 4 bases; bases with no gene match: 9. The length of the CDR3 is 16 residues. The whole variable domain, remainder taken from reference TRBV9 and TRBJ2-3, is DSGVTQTPKHLITATGQRVTLRCSPRSGDLSVYWYQQSLDQGLQFLIQYYNGEERAKGNILERFSAQQFPDLHSELNLSSLELGDSALYFCASSPLLAGGFDTQYFGPGTRLTVL.

This chain links TRBV28 with TRBJ1-3; 7 nucleotides align to TRBD1. V lost 3 bases and J lost 0; bases outside the gene matches: 8. This CDR3 comprises 17 residues. Looked up from germline, CDR1 is MDHEN and CDR2 is SYDVKM. This CDR3 is CASSFVGQPSSGNTIYF. The DNA of the CDR3 is TGTGCCAGCAGTTTTGTGGGACAGCCGAGCTCTGGAAACACCATATATTTT.

This clone turned up a few times. The rearrangement uses TRBV5-1 and TRBJ2-2; 10 positions match TRBD1. After removal of 4 bases from V and 4 bases from J, the junction contained 7 bases not matched to a gene. CDR1 and CDR2 (germline): SGHRS, YFSETQ. The CDR3 is 16 amino acids. CDR3 nucleotides: TGCGCCAGCAGCCTTTCGACAGGGGGCAGCACCGGGGAGCTGTTTTTT. Protein product: CASSLSTGGSTGELFF.

J is TRBJ1-2 and V is TRBV4-2; D gene unclear. V was clipped by 0 bases and J by 4 bases, with 9 bases between them. Looked up from germline, CDR1 is LGHNA and CDR2 is YNFKEQ. CDR3 size: 14 residues. CDR3: CASSQDKAGYGYTF. Written as DNA, the CDR3 is TGTGCCAGCAGCCAAGATAAGGCAGGCTATGGCTACACCTTC.

CDR3 sequence reads: CASSQGGGQPQHF. CDR3 DNA sequence: TGTGCCAGCAGTCAAGGGGGCGGGCAGCCCCAGCATTTT. The gene calls are TRBV28 and TRBJ1-5; 7 bases match TRBD1. Losses at the gene ends were 5 bases for V and 7 bases for J; bases not matched to a gene: 5. There are 13 residues in the CDR3. Looked up from germline, CDR1 is MDHEN and CDR2 is SYDVKM.

CDR3 bases: TGTGCCAGCAGCCGTCCGGCCGGACAGGGGCCCAATGAGCAGTTCTTC. It codes for CASSRPAGQGPNEQFF. The chain combines TRBV4-2 with TRBJ2-1; TRBD1 aligns across 9 bases. The germline gives CDR1 LGHNA, CDR2 YNFKEQ. CDR3 length: 16 residues. The V and J ends lost 4 bases and 6 bases, in that order; junction bases with no gene match: 10.